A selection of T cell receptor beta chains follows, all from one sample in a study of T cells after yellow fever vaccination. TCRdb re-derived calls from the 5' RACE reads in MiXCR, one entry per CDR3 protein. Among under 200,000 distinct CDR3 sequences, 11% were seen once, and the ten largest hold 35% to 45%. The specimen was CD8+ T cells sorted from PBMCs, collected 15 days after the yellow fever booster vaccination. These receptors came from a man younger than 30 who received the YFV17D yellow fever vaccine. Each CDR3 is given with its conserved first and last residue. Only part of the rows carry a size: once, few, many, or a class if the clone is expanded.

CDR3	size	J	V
CASSLIITNQETQYF	many	TRBJ2-5	TRBV18
CASSQGGGQGSYNEQFF	NA	TRBJ2-1	TRBV4-1
CASSQDKAGNQPQHF	NA	TRBJ1-5	TRBV4-3
CASSVVPTGELFF	NA	TRBJ2-2	TRBV9
CAISPGYSYYGYTF	NA	TRBJ1-2	TRBV10-3
CSVGEQGNTGELFF	NA	TRBJ2-2	TRBV29-1
CASSQGVSEAFF	NA	TRBJ1-1	TRBV6-6
CASSVGVGGELFF	few	TRBJ2-2	TRBV6-4
CASSLMGYGDTQYF	few	TRBJ2-3	TRBV12-3/TRBV12-4
CASSPQGQPQHF	NA	TRBJ1-5	TRBV7-8
CASSPGTVTEAFF	many	TRBJ1-1	TRBV6-5
CASSSQGNTEAFF	NA	TRBJ1-1	TRBV6-5
CAWSRGGELRGYTF	few	TRBJ1-2	TRBV30
CATLAGSSYNEQFF	NA	TRBJ2-1	TRBV7-8
CASTLTGAKQETQYF	NA	TRBJ2-5	TRBV19
CASSMLDRGKETQYF	NA	TRBJ2-5	TRBV19
CASSVIRDAFTDTQYF	NA	TRBJ2-3	TRBV6-1
CASSLEVGSTDTQYF	few	TRBJ2-3	TRBV5-1
CASSRLVGATEAFF	NA	TRBJ1-1	TRBV7-2
CASLRDRRGETQYF	NA	TRBJ2-5	TRBV6-2/TRBV6-3
CASSSSGEGQFYEQYF	NA	TRBJ2-7	TRBV27
CASSMRSGAEQFF	few	TRBJ2-1	TRBV19
CASSLVVGPNEQFF	NA	TRBJ2-1	TRBV5-1
CSARGLAGGAIETQYF	few	TRBJ2-5	TRBV20-1
CASSLTAGGFDEQFF	few	TRBJ2-1	TRBV7-6
CASSLAVGTEAFF	NA	TRBJ1-1	TRBV5-5
CASRKGAAGGETQYF	many	TRBJ2-5	TRBV2
CASSTPGQLIGYTF	NA	TRBJ1-2	TRBV7-2
CSAIGQGGYEQYF	NA	TRBJ2-7	TRBV29-1
CASSWGSGELFF	many	TRBJ2-2	TRBV4-3
CASSTQLRGEIYYNEQFF	NA	TRBJ2-1	TRBV4-1
CSVVSHWTYEQYF	few	TRBJ2-7	TRBV29-1
CASSLLPGKHGYTF	NA	TRBJ1-2	TRBV12-3/TRBV12-4
CATSDISGANVLTF	NA	TRBJ2-6	TRBV24-1
CASSPIFGLAGHEQFF	few	TRBJ2-1	TRBV4-3
CASIHPGGLATNEKLFF	NA	TRBJ1-4	TRBV6-6
CASSTGEVNTEAFF	few	TRBJ1-1	TRBV2
CASSSASGEPYNEQFF	NA	TRBJ2-1	TRBV7-2
CATLRVAGADTQYF	NA	TRBJ2-3	TRBV6-2/TRBV6-3
CASSSGIPEAFF	few	TRBJ1-1	TRBV7-2
CASSHSRQGYNEQFF	NA	TRBJ2-1	TRBV4-1
CASSQGGKPGYGYTF	few	TRBJ1-2	TRBV4-1
CASSLGQVNTEAFF	many	TRBJ1-1	TRBV5-1
CASSYSETGHTYGYTF	NA	TRBJ1-2	TRBV6-6
CASSVDRAGGRETQYF	few	TRBJ2-5	TRBV9
CATSAGGVETQYF	NA	TRBJ2-5	TRBV24-1
CASSQDRAGSSYEQYF	few	TRBJ2-7	TRBV14
CASSHDSPYEQYF	few	TRBJ2-7	TRBV5-4
CAISDNPDRTPRDTQYF	NA	TRBJ2-3	TRBV10-3
CASSALLLGYEQYF	many	TRBJ2-7	TRBV7-2